This TCR beta chain originates from a study of blood T cell repertoires in COVID-19. Turning to the study itself: Samples taken during acute and convalescent COVID-19 were collected in the United States, Italy and Spain.

Clones were sequenced by immunoSEQ multiplex PCR, and TCRdb holds only the in-frame ones, with some missing. The table lists about 140,000 clones, approximately 80% of them singletons. Germline CDR1 and CDR2: SGHRS and YFSETQ. The CDR3 is 16 amino acids. V was pared by 0 bases and J by 5 bases, with 4 bases of the junction left unmatched. The V call is TRBV5-1, the J call TRBJ2-2; 10 nucleotides line up with TRBD2. This sequence originates from a human donor in a cohort sampled during active COVID-19. The sequenced sample was peripheral blood. The CDR3 sequence is CASSLVASGSTGELFF. The DNA of the CDR3 is TGCGCCAGCAGCTTGGTCGCTAGCGGGAGTACCGGGGAGCTGTTTTTT.